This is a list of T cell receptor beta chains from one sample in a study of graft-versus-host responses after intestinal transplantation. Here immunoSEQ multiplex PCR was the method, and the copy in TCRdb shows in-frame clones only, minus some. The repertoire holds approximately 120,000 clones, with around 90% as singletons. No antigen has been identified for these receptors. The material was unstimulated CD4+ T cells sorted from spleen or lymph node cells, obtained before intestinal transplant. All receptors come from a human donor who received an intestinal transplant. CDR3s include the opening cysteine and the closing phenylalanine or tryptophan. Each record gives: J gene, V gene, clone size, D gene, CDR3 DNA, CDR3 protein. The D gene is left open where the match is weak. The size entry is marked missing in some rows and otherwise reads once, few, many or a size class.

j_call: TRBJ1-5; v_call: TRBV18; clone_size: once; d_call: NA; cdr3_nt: TGTGCCAGCTCACCAGGGGACGCGGGTCAGCCCCAGCATTTT; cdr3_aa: CASSPGDAGQPQHF
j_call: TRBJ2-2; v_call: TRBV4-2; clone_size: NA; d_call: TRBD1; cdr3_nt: TGTGCCAGCAGCCGGGAACAGGGGTTGAACACCGGGGAGCTGTTTTTT; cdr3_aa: CASSREQGLNTGELFF
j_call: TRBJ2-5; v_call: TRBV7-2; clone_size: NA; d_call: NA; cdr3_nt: TGTGCCAGCAGCTTACTACCGCAAGAGACCCAGTACTTC; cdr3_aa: CASSLLPQETQYF
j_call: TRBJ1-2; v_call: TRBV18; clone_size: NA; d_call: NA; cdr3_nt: TGTGCCAGCTCACCAAAGGGCAGCTATGGCTACACCTTC; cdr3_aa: CASSPKGSYGYTF
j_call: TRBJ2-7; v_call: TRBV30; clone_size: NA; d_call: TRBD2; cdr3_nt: TGTGCCTGGGAGGGAGGGTCCTCCTACGAGCAGTACTTC; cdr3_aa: CAWEGGSSYEQYF
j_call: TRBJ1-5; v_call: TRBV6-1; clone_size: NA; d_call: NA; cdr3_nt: TGTGCCAGCAGTGACGATCAGTACGGGTATCAGCCCCAGCATTTT; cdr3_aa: CASSDDQYGYQPQHF
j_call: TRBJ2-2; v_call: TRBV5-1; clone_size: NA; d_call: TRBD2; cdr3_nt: TGCGCCAGCAGCCATAGCGGGACGGCCGGGGAGCTGTTTTTT; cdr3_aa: CASSHSGTAGELFF
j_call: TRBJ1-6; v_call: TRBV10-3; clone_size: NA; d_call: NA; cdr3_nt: TGTGCCATCAGTCAGGGTGAGTCACCCCTCCACTTT; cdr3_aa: CAISQGESPLHF
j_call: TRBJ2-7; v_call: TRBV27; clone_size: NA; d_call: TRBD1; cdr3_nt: TGTGCCAGCAGTTCCGTAACAAAGGCGAGTCGGGACAGGGCCCACTACGAGCAGTACTTC; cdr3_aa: CASSSVTKASRDRAHYEQYF
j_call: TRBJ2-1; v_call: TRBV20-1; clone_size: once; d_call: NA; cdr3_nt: TGCAGTGCTAGGGACAATGAGCAGTTCTTC; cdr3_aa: CSARDNEQFF
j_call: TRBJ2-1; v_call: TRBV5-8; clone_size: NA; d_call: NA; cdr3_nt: TGTGCCAGCAGCTTGGGGTCTGCCTGGGATGAGCAGTTCTTC; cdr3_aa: CASSLGSAWDEQFF
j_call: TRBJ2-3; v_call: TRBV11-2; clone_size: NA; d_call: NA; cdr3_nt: TGTGCCAGCAGCCCCTCGAGGGGGGCCGGGAATACGCAGTATTTT; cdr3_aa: CASSPSRGAGNTQYF
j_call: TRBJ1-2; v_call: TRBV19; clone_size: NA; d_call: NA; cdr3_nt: TGTGCCAGTAGTATAGGGCCGATAGGACAGATCTATGGCTACACCTTC; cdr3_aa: CASSIGPIGQIYGYTF
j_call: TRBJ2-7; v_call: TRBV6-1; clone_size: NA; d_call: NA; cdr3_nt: TGTGCCAGCAACAGAGCCAGGTCGAACGAGCAGTACTTC; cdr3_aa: CASNRARSNEQYF
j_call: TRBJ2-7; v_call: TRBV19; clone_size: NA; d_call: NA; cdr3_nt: TGTGCCAGTAGTATTCCAGGGAGTGAGCAGTACTTC; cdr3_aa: CASSIPGSEQYF
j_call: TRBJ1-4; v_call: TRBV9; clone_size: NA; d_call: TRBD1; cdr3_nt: TGTGCCAGCAGCAAAACAGGGGGTGGTGAAAAACTGTTTTTT; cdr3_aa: CASSKTGGGEKLFF
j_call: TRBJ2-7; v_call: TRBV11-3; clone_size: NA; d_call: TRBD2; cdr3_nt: TGTGCCAGCAGCTTACGTGGTAGCGGGGGGCCCCCGGTTAACTACGAGCAGTACTTC; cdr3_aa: CASSLRGSGGPPVNYEQYF
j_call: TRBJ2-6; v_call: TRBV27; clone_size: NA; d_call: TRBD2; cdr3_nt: TGTGCCAGCAGTTTAGTAGCGGGGGCTGGGGCCAACGTCCTGACTTTC; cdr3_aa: CASSLVAGAGANVLTF
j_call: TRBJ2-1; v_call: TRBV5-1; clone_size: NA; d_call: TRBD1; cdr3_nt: TGCGCCAGCAGCCTAGGGACAGGGCTCTACAATGGGCAGTTCTTC; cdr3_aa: CASSLGTGLYNGQFF
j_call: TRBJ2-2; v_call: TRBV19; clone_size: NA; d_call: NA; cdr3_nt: TGTGCCAGTAGTTACCAGGGACTGACCGGGGAGCTGTTTTTT; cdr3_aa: CASSYQGLTGELFF
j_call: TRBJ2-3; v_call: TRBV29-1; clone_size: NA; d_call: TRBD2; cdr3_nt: TGCAGCGCCGGGACTAGCTCCTCAGATACGCAGTATTTT; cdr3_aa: CSAGTSSSDTQYF
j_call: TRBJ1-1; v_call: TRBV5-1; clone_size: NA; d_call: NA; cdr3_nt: TGCGCCAGCAGCTTGGAGTTGAGGTTGACTGAAGCTTTCTTT; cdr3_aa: CASSLELRLTEAFF
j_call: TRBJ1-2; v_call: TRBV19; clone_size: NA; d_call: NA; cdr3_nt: TGTGCCAGTAGTATTGAGGTGGGGTTCTATGGCTACACCTTC; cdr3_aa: CASSIEVGFYGYTF
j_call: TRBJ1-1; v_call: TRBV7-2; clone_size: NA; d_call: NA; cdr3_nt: TGTGCCAGCAGGCTACAGGGGAACACTGAAGCTTTCTTT; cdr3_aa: CASRLQGNTEAFF
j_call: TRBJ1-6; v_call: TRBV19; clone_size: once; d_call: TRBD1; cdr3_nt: TGTGCCAGTAGTACGGGACAGTACAATTCACCCCTCCACTTT; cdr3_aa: CASSTGQYNSPLHF
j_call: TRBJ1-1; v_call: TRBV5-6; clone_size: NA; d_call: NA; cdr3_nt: TGTGCCAGCAGCTTTACAGGCAGAGAAGCTTTCTTT; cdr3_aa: CASSFTGREAFF
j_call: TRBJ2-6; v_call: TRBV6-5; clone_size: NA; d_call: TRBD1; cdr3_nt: TGTGCCAGCAGAACAGGGGGCGCGGGGGCCAACGTCCTGACTTTC; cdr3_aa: CASRTGGAGANVLTF
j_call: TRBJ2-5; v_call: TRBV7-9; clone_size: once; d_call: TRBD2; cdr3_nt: TGTGCCAGCAGCCGCACCACACCTAGCGGGGGGGCCTTGAAGACCCAGTACTTC; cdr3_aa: CASSRTTPSGGALKTQYF
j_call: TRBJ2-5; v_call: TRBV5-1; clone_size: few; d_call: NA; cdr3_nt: TGCGCCAGCAGCTTGGACCAGGGCCAAGAGACCCAGTACTTC; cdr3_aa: CASSLDQGQETQYF